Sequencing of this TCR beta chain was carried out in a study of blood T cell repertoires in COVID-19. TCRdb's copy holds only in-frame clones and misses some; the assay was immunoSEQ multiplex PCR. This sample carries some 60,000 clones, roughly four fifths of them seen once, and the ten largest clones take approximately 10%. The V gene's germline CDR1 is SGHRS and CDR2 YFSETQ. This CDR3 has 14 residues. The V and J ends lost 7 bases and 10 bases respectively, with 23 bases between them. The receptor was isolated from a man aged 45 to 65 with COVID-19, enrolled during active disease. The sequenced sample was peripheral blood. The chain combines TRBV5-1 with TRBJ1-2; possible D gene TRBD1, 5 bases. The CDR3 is CASSPRGTRWDYTF. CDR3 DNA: TGCGCCAGCTCCCCTCGGGGGACCCGGTGGGACTACACCTTC.